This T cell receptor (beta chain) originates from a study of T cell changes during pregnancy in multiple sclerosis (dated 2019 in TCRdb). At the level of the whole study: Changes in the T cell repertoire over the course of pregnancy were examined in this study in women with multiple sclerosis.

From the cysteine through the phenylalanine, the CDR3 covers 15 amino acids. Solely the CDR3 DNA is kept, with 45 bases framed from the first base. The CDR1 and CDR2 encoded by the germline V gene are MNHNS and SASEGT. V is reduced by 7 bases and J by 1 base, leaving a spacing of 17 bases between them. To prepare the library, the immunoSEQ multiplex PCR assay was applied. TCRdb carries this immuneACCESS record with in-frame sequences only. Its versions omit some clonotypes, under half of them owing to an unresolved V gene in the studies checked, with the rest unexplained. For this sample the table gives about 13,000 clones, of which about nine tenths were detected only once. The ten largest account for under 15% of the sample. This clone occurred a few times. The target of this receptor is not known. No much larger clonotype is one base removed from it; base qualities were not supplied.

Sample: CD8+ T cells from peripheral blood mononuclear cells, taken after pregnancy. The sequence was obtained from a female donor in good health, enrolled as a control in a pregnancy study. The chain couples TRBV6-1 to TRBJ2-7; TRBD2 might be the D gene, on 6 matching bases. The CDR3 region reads CASTGARDSSYEQYF. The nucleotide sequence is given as TGTGCCAGCACTGGAGCACGGGACTCGTCCTACGAGCAGTACTTC.